This entry lists 10 T cell receptor beta chains sequenced from one sample in a study of T cell changes during pregnancy in multiple sclerosis. TCRdb's copy holds only in-frame clones and misses some; the assay was immunoSEQ multiplex PCR. The sample has around 51,000 clones; approximately 94% are singletons. The sequences come from CD4+ T cells from peripheral blood mononuclear cells, collected in the second trimester of pregnancy. These receptors were collected from a female donor with multiple sclerosis, enrolled in a pregnancy study.

The chain has TRBV6-5 and TRBJ2-7, with a possible D match to TRBD2 (5 bases). V dropped 8 bases and J dropped 7 bases, with 12 bases sitting between them. From germline, CDR1 is MNHEY and CDR2 SVGAGI. This CDR3 contains 11 residues. CDR3 protein: CASGGRSEQYF. CDR3 bases: TGTGCCAGCGGAGGCAGATCTGAGCAGTACTTC.

The chain links TRBV4-2 to TRBJ2-3; TRBD2 aligns across 7 bases. Germline V gene sequence: CDR1 LGHNA, CDR2 YNFKEQ. After removal of 5 bases from V and 1 base from J, the junction contained 3 bases not matched to a gene. CDR3 size: 14 residues. CDR3 sequence: CASSTRGGTDTQYF. The CDR3 DNA follows: TGTGCCAGCAGCACCCGGGGGGGCACAGATACGCAGTATTTT.

V and J are TRBV7-2 and TRBJ1-5; no clear D. CDR3 length: 13 amino acids. V was shortened by 5 bases and J by 0 bases, with 5 bases between the two germline ends. Per the germline V gene, CDR1 is SGHTA and CDR2 is FQGNSA. In nucleotides, the CDR3 is TGTGCCAGCAGCCAGAATAGCAATCAGCCCCAGCATTTT. The encoded protein is CASSQNSNQPQHF. The variable domain in full, completed from reference TRBV7-2 and TRBJ1-5, reads GAGVSQSPSNKVTEKGKDVELRCDPISGHTALYWYRQSLGQGLEFLIYFQGNSAPDKSGLPSDRFSAERTGGSVSTLTIQRTQQEDSAVYLCASSQNSNQPQHFGDGTRLSIL.

The chain uses TRBV11-2 and TRBJ2-3; a possible D gene is TRBD1 (5 bases). This CDR3 is 13 amino acids long. V was clipped by 1 base and J by 3 bases, with 5 bases between them. The germline V gene has CDR1 SGHAT and CDR2 FQNNGV. CDR3 nucleotides: TGTGCCAGCAGCTTAGCAGGGACAGATACGCAGTATTTT. This sequence encodes CASSLAGTDTQYF.

This clone was seen just once. This sequence joins TRBV4-2 and TRBJ2-1; TRBD2 agrees at 7 bases. Per germline, CDR1 LGHNA and CDR2 YNFKEQ. The CDR3 contains 16 residues. V trimming: 6 bases; J trimming: 0 bases; junction bases outside the gene matches: 8. The CDR3: CASRGAGTISYNEQFF. The CDR3 bases are TGTGCCAGCAGAGGGGCAGGGACTATCTCCTACAATGAGCAGTTCTTC.

V is TRBV2 and J is TRBJ1-2; 11 bases are shared with TRBD1. This CDR3 is built from 16 residues. The junction had 11 bases not matched to a gene; V was cut back by 7 bases and J by 4 bases. Germline lookup yields CDR1 SNHLY and CDR2 FYNNEI. The CDR3 loop reads CASTQSGTGGVYGYTF. CDR3 nucleotide sequence: TGTGCCAGCACCCAAAGCGGGACAGGGGGTGTCTATGGCTACACCTTC.

The genes are TRBV9 and TRBJ1-1; 8 bases agree with TRBD1. This CDR3 comprises 13 residues. With V trimmed by 3 bases and J by 11 bases, 9 bases remained unmatched. CDR1 and CDR2 (germline): SGDLS, YYNGEE. CDR3 loop: CASSAFDRGRAFF. DNA of the CDR3: TGTGCCAGCAGCGCCTTCGACAGGGGTCGCGCTTTCTTT.

The genes are TRBV7-2 and TRBJ1-2, with TRBD1 matching 10 bases. This CDR3 spans 15 amino acids. Unmatched junction bases numbered 4, after V lost 2 bases and J lost 4 bases. CDR1 and CDR2 from the germline V gene are SGHTA and FQGNSA. As DNA, the CDR3 is TGTGCCAGCAGCTTACCGGGACAGGGGACCTATGGCTACACCTTC. Protein product: CASSLPGQGTYGYTF.

In nucleotides, the CDR3 is TGTGCCAGCAGCTTAGCTCGGGGGGAGGGCTACACCTTC. Protein sequence: CASSLARGEGYTF. The gene calls are TRBV11-2 and TRBJ1-2; D might be TRBD1 (5 bases). Germline CDR1 SGHAT, CDR2 FQNNGV. CDR3 size: 13 residues. The germline V and J ends were trimmed by 1 base and 8 bases, with 11 bases remaining between them. The whole variable domain, remainder taken from reference TRBV11-2 and TRBJ1-2, is EAGVAQSPRYKIIEKRQSVAFWCNPISGHATLYWYQQILGQGPKLLIQFQNNGVVDDSQLPKDRFSAERLKGVDSTLKIQPAKLEDSAVYLCASSLARGEGYTFGSGTRLTVV.

J is TRBJ1-1 and V is TRBV29-1; no clear D gene. V lost 7 bases, J lost 0 bases, and 9 bases lay in between. Germline V gene sequence: CDR1 SQVTM, CDR2 ANQGSEA. CDR3 size: 12 residues. The CDR3 sequence is CSGCDMNTEAFF. The CDR3 DNA is TGCAGCGGCTGTGACATGAACACTGAAGCTTTCTTT.